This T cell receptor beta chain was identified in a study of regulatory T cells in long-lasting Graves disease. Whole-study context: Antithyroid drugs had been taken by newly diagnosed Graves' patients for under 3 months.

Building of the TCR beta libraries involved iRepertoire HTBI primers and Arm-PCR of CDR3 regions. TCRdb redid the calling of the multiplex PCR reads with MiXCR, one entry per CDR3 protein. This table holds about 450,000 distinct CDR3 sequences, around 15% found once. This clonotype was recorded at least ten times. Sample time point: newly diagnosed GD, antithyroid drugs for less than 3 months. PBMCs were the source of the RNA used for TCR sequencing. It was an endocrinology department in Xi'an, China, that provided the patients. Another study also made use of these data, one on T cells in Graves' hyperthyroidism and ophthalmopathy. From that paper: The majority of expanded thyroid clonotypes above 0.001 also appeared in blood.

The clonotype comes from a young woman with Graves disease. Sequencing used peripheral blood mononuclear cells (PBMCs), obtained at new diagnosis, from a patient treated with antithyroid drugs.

CDR3 sequence reads: CASSQGSSGRPSTDTQYF. The CDR3 DNA follows: TGCGCCAGCAGCCAAGGCTCTAGCGGGAGACCTAGCACAGATACGCAGTATTTT. This chain links TRBV4-1 with TRBJ2-3; 10 positions agree with TRBD2. The CDR3 length is 18 residues. The germline V gene has CDR1 MGHRA and CDR2 YSYEKL. V lost 1 base, J lost 0 bases, and 7 bases stayed unmatched.